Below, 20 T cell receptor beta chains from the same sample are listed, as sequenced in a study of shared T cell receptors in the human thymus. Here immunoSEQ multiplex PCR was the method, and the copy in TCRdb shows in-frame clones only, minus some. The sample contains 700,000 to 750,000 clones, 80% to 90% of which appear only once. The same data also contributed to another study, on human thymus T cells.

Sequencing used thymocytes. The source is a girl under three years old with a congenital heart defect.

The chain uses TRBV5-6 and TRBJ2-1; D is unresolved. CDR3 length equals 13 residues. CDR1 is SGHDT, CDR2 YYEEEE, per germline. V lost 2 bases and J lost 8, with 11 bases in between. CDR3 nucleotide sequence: TGTGCCAGCAGCTTTACGGAGATGGATGAGCAGTTCTTC. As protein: CASSFTEMDEQFF. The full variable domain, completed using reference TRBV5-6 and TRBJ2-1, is DAGVTQSPTHLIKTRGQQVTLRCSPKSGHDTVSWYQQALGQGPQFIFQYYEEEERQRGNFPDRFSGHQFPNYSSELNVNALLLGDSALYLCASSFTEMDEQFFGPGTRLTVL.

In DNA, the CDR3 is TGTGCCAGCAGCATTTGTCTATGTCAGCCCCAGCATTTT. Protein sequence: CASSICLCQPQHF. The genes are TRBV21-1 and TRBJ1-5. TRBV21-1 is tagged as a pseudogene. The CDR3 extends over 13 amino acids.

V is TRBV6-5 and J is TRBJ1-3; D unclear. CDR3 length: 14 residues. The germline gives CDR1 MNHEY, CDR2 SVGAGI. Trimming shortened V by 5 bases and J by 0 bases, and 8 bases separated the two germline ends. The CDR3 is CASSARHSGNTIYF. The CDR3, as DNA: TGTGCCAGCAGTGCTAGGCACTCTGGAAACACCATATATTTT.

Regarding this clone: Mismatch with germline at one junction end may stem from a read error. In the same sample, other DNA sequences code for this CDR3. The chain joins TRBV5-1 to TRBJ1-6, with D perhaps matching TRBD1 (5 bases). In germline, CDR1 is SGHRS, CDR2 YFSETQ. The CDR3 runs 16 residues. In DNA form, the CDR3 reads TGCGCCAGCAGCTTGGGACAGTTCTCCTATAATTCCCCCCTCCACTTT. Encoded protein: CASSLGQFSYNSPLHF.

The CDR3 DNA follows: TGTGCCAGCAGCCGGGACAGGGGTGGCTACACCTTC. It codes for CASSRDRGGYTF. The chain carries TRBV6-6 and TRBJ1-2; 10 bases line up with TRBD1. This CDR3 region has 12 residues. V shed 6 bases and J 7 bases; nucleotides not matched to a gene: 2. The germline V gene encodes CDR1 MNHNY and CDR2 SVGAGI (reference sequence).

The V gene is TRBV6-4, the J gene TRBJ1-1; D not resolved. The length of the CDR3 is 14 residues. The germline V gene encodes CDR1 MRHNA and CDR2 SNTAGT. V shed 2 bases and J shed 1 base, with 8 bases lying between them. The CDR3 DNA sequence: TGTGCCAGCAGTGACCCCTTGAGGAACACTGAAGCTTTCTTT. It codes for CASSDPLRNTEAFF.

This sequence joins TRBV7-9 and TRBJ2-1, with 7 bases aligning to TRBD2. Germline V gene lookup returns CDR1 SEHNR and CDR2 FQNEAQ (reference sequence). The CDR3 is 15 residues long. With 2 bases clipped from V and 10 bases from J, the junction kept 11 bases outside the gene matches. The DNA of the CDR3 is TGTGCCAGCAGCTTACCCGGGACTAACCCCTTCGAGCAGTTCTTC. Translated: CASSLPGTNPFEQFF. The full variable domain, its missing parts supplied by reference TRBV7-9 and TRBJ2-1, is DTGVSQNPRHKITKRGQNVTFRCDPISEHNRLYWYRQTLGQGPEFLTYFQNEAQLEKSRLLSDRFSAERPKGSFSTLEIQRTEQGDSAMYLCASSLPGTNPFEQFFGPGTRLTVL.

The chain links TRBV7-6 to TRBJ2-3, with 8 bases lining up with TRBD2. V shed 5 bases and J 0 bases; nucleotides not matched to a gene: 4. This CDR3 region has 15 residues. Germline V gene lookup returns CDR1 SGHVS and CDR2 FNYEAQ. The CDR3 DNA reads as TGTGCCAGCAGCCCTAGCGGGCCTAGCACAGATACGCAGTATTTT. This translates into CASSPSGPSTDTQYF. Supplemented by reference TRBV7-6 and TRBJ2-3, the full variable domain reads GAGVSQSPRYKVTKRGQDVALRCDPISGHVSLYWYRQALGQGPEFLTYFNYEAQQDKSGLPNDRFSAERPEGSISTLTIQRTEQRDSAMYRCASSPSGPSTDTQYFGPGTRLTVL.

The CDR3 DNA is TGTGCCAGCCGGCGGGGACAGGGACTTTCTGAAGCTTTCTTT. It yields the protein CASRRGQGLSEAFF. The chain couples TRBV11-2 to TRBJ1-1; 9 bases fit TRBD1. After removal of 8 bases from V and 6 bases from J, the junction contained 10 bases not matched to a gene. Germline assignment: CDR1 SGHAT and CDR2 FQNNGV. The CDR3 is made up of 14 amino acids.

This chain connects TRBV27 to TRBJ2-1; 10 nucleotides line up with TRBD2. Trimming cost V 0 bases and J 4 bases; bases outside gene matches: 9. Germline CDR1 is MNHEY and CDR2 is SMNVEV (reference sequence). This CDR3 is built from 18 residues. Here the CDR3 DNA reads TGTGCCAGCAGTTTATCTGTCTGGCTAGCGGGGGAGTACAATGAGCAGTTCTTC. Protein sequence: CASSLSVWLAGEYNEQFF.

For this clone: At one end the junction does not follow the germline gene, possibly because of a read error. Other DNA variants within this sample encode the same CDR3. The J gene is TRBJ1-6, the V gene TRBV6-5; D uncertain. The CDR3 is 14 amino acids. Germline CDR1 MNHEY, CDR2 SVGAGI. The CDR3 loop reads CASSYGYGDSPLHF. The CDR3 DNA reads TGTGCCAGCAGTTACGGGTACGGAGATTCCCCCCTCCACTTT.

The CDR3 region is CASSELDRGSADTQYF. The CDR3 DNA follows: TGTGCCAGCAGTGAGCTGGACAGGGGGAGCGCAGATACGCAGTATTTT. The rearrangement links TRBV6-1 to TRBJ2-3; 10 bases are a match to TRBD1. V gave up 3 bases and J gave up 4 bases; unmatched junction bases: 7. Germline V gives CDR1 MNHNS, CDR2 SASEGT. This CDR3 has 16 amino acids.

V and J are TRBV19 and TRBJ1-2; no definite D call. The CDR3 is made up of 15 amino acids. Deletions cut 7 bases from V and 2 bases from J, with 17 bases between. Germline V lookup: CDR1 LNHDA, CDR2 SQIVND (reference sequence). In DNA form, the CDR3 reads TGTGCCAGTAACCCGGGGTTTCCCAAAAACTATGGCTACACCTTC. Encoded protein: CASNPGFPKNYGYTF. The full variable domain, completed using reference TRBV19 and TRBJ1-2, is DGGITQSPKYLFRKEGQNVTLSCEQNLNHDAMYWYRQDPGQGLRLIYYSQIVNDFQKGDIAEGYSVSREKKESFPLTVTSAQKNPTAFYLCASNPGFPKNYGYTFGSGTRLTVV.

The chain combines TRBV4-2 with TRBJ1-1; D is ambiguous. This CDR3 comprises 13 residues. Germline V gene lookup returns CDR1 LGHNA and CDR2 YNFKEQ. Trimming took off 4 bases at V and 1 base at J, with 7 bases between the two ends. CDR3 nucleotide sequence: TGTGCCAGCAGCCCAGGAGGGAACACTGAAGCTTTCTTT. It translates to CASSPGGNTEAFF.

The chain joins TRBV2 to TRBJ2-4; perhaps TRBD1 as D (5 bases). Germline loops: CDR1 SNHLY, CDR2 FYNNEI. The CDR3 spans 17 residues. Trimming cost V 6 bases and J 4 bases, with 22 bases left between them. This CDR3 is CASSKTKTDQGKNIQYF. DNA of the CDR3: TGTGCCAGCAGCAAAACTAAAACCGACCAGGGAAAAAACATTCAGTACTTC.

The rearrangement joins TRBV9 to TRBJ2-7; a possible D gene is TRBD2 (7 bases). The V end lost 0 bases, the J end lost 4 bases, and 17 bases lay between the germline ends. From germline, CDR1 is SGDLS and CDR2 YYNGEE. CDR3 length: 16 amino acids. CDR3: CASSVAEGGQIYEQYF. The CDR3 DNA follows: TGTGCCAGCAGCGTAGCGGAGGGGGGGCAAATTTACGAGCAGTACTTC.

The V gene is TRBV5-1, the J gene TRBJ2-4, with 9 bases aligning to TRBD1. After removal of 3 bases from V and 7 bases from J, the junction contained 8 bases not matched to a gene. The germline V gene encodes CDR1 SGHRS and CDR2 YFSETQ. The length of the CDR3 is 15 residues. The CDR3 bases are TGCGCCAGCAGCTCCCCGGGACAGGGACGGAACATTCAGTACTTC. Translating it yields CASSSPGQGRNIQYF.

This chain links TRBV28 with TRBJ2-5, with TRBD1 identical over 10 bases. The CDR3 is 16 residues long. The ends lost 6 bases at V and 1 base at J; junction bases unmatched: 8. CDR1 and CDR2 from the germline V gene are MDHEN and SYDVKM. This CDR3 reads CASSPSGTGAQETQYF. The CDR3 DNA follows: TGTGCCAGCAGCCCCTCCGGGACAGGGGCCCAAGAGACCCAGTACTTC. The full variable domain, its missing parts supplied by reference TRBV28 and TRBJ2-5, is DVKVTQSSRYLVKRTGEKVFLECVQDMDHENMFWYRQDPGLGLRLIYFSYDVKMKEKGDIPEGYSVSREKKERFSLILESASTNQTSMYLCASSPSGTGAQETQYFGPGTRLLVL.

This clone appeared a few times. This chain's CDR3 is CAWSGGLRSYNEQFF. For the CDR3, the DNA is TGTGCCTGGAGTGGGGGGCTAAGGTCCTACAATGAGCAGTTCTTC. V and J are TRBV30 and TRBJ2-1, with a possible D match to TRBD1 (6 bases). Germline V gene data show CDR1 as GTSNPN and CDR2 as SVGIG (reference sequence). This CDR3 comprises 15 residues. Trimming removed 1 base at V and 1 base at J, with 11 bases between.

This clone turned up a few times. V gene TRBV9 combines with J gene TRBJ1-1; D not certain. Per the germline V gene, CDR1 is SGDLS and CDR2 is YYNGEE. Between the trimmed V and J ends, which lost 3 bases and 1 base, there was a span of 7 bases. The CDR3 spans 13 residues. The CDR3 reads CASSGSPNTEAFF. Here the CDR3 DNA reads TGTGCCAGCAGCGGTAGCCCGAACACTGAAGCTTTCTTT.